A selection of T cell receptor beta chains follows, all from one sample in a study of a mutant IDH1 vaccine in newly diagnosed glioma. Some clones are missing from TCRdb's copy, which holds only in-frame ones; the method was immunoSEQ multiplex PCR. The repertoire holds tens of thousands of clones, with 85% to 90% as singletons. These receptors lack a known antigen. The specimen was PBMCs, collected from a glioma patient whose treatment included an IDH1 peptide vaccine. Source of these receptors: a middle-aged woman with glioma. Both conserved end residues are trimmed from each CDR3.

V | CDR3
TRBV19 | ASRQGVVSPLH
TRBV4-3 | ASSQGVGGGTGANVLT
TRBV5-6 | ASSLVGSSYEQY
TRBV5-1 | ASSWTGLSSGNTIY
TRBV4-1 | ASSQGRTWSADTQY
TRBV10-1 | ASSEILTGELF
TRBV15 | ATSRAGDFDQPQH
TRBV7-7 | ASSPLETYNEQF
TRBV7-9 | ASSWQGVGTDTQY
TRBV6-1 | ASSVRWTEAF
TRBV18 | ASSRQDWENTEAF
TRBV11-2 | ASSLGQEYEQF
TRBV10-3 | AIRPGLAREETQY
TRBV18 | ASGRDILYGYT
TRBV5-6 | ASSSYGGRGEAF
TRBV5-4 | ASSQGQRNTEAF
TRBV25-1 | ASSLTDTQY
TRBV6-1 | ASSVVPGDNQPQH
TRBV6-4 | ASSDRQGYQETQY
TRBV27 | ASRRGTGGTEAF
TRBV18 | ASSRGQEEKLF
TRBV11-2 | ASSLGTGSEAF
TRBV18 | ASSPRPLAADTGELF
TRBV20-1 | SERRYDEQF
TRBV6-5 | ASSYETIRNQPQH
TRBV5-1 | ASSLGQGHYEQY
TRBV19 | ASSMRPDKSGYT
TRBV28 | ASSDGRTIYGYT
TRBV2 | ASSKGTGEAF
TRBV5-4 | ASSFEQGANYEQY
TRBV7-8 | ASSLEAGAQPQH
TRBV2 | ASTGLEGTEAF
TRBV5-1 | ASSLGHPPYEQY
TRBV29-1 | SVARGTEAF
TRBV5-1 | ASSLVGQGFGYTEAF
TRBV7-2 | ASSSSLTGIMGGYT
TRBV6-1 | ASSIRDTNYGYT
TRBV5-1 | ASSWGQGYGYT
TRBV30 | AWSVPLGSAYNEQF
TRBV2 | ASSEVQGLANTGELF
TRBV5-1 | ASSLGTGSKANTEAF
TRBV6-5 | ASSLQGASYEQY
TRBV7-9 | ASSLKERAQETQY
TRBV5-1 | ASKPGSTGELF
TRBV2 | ASRGTVSGNTIY
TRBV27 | ASSFDRRYEQY
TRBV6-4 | ASSISPGTGTRGANVLT
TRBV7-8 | ASSLAGTGAVYEQF
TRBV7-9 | ASNLGPEAF
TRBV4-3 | ASSLDRGARYEQY
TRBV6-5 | ASSYRDPGEAF
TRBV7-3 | ASSLNPSGQTETQY